Shown below are 20 T cell receptor beta chains from a single sample sequenced in a study of shared clonotypes between healthy human individuals. CD45RO negativity and positive selection for CCR7 defined naive CD8 cells, a population that excluded terminally differentiated effector memory CD45RA+ cells. The table came from immunoSEQ multiplex PCR; TCRdb's copy has only in-frame clones and leaves some out. The sample records about 2 million clones, about 95% being singletons. Sequencing used naive CD8+ T cells sorted from blood. These receptors all stem from a man aged 18 to 29 in good health.

This sequence joins TRBV7-9 and TRBJ1-1; D perhaps matches TRBD1 (6 bases). The CDR3 totals 15 residues. V was trimmed by 4 bases and J by 7 bases, leaving 19 bases between them. Germline loops: CDR1 SEHNR, CDR2 FQNEAQ (reference sequence). CDR3 sequence (DNA): TGTGCCAGCAGCTCGCCCCCTGGGGGGCTACTTGAAGCTTTCTTT. The encoded protein is CASSSPPGGLLEAFF.

This clone came up a few times. The chain couples TRBV6-5 to TRBJ1-1; D is unclear. The CDR3 spans 14 residues. V lost 4 bases and J 1 base, leaving 10 bases between the germline ends. The germline CDR1 and CDR2 sequences are MNHEY and SVGAGI. The CDR3 loop is CASSFSHSNTEAFF. As DNA, the CDR3 is TGTGCCAGCAGTTTCTCCCACTCGAACACTGAAGCTTTCTTT.

Notes on this clone: One end of the junction varies from germline; a read error may be responsible. The chain recombines TRBV5-6 with TRBJ1-2, with D hard to call. This CDR3 is built from 13 residues. Per the germline V gene, CDR1 is SGHDT and CDR2 is YYEEEE. The CDR3 sequence is CASSQPQHYGYTF. CDR3 in DNA: TGTGCCAGCAGTCAACCCCAGCACTACGGCTACACCTTC. Variable domain in full (rest from reference TRBV5-6 and TRBJ1-2): DAGVTQSPTHLIKTRGQQVTLRCSPKSGHDTVSWYQQALGQGPQFIFQYYEEEERQRGNFPDRFSGHQFPNYSSELNVNALLLGDSALYLCASSQPQHYGYTFGSGTRLTVV.

The chain employs TRBV27 and TRBJ2-1; weak D call: TRBD2 (6 bases). The CDR3 has 13 residues. V was trimmed by 1 base and J by 9 bases, leaving 10 bases between them. Germline lookup yields CDR1 MNHEY and CDR2 SMNVEV (reference sequence). The CDR3 DNA sequence: TGTGCCAGCAGTTTATGGGACTTGGCTGAGCAGTTCTTC. Protein sequence: CASSLWDLAEQFF.

V and J are TRBV5-1 and TRBJ2-1; TRBD2 aligns across 7 bases. This CDR3 is 16 amino acids long. V gave up 4 bases and J gave up 7 bases; unmatched junction bases: 14. Germline lookup yields CDR1 SGHRS and CDR2 YFSETQ. The CDR3 sequence: CASSPPWGEGPNEQFF. The DNA of the CDR3 is TGCGCCAGCAGCCCCCCTTGGGGGGAGGGTCCGAATGAGCAGTTCTTC. The whole variable domain, filled in from reference TRBV5-1 and TRBJ2-1, reads KAGVTQTPRYLIKTRGQQVTLSCSPISGHRSVSWYQQTPGQGLQFLFEYFSETQRNKGNFPGRFSGRQFSNSRSEMNVSTLELGDSALYLCASSPPWGEGPNEQFFGPGTRLTVL.

Comment on this clone: Within the sample, other DNA sequences also encode this same CDR3. The rearrangement uses TRBV6-5 and TRBJ2-1; D not resolved. This CDR3 spans 13 amino acids. Germline values: CDR1 MNHEY, CDR2 SVGAGI. V was cut by 0 bases and J by 7 bases, with 7 bases left in between. The chain's CDR3 is CASSYSIGNEQFF. CDR3 nucleotides: TGTGCCAGCAGTTACTCGATTGGTAATGAGCAGTTCTTC.

The rearrangement links TRBV6-5 to TRBJ2-2, with no clear D. CDR3 length: 13 amino acids. The V gene lost 5 bases and the J gene lost 7 bases, with 11 bases spanning the gap. The germline V gene has CDR1 MNHEY and CDR2 SVGAGI. CDR3 DNA: TGTGCCAGCAGTGCCCGGATGGTCGGGGAGCTGTTTTTT. Translating it yields CASSARMVGELFF.

On this clone: Other DNA sequences within the sample encode an identical CDR3. The chain is built from TRBV5-1 and TRBJ2-2; D possibly uses TRBD1 or TRBD2 (5 bases each). V lost 0 bases and J 6 bases, leaving 9 bases between the germline ends. CDR3 size: 14 residues. Germline CDR1 and CDR2: SGHRS and YFSETQ. CDR3 nucleotides: TGCGCCAGCAGCTTGGTCGGGGCAGCCGGGGAGCTGTTTTTT. This sequence encodes CASSLVGAAGELFF.

This chain connects TRBV5-4 to TRBJ2-3, with unresolved D. The CDR3 totals 15 residues. Per germline, CDR1 SGHNT and CDR2 YYREEE (reference sequence). With 4 bases removed from V and 2 bases from J, the gap between germline ends came to 14 bases. The CDR3 nucleotides are TGTGCCAGCAGCCCATACGGGTCAGACACAGATACGCAGTATTTT. It specifies CASSPYGSDTDTQYF.

This rearrangement joins TRBV7-9 to TRBJ2-7; no firm D call. Trimming cost V 5 bases and J 2 bases, with 16 bases left between them. There are 15 residues in the CDR3. The germline V gene encodes CDR1 SEHNR and CDR2 FQNEAQ (reference sequence). This chain's CDR3 is CASSPGWGSAYEQYF. The CDR3 coding sequence is TGTGCCAGCAGCCCAGGCTGGGGTTCGGCCTACGAGCAGTACTTC.

The V gene is TRBV29-1, the J gene TRBJ1-4; the D is unclear. The CDR3 consists of 13 residues. CDR1 and CDR2 (germline): SQVTM, ANQGSEA. V lost 0 bases and J 8 bases, leaving 10 bases between the germline ends. CDR3: CSVEDGFGEKLFF. As DNA, the CDR3 is TGCAGCGTTGAAGATGGGTTTGGGGAAAAACTGTTTTTT.

The chain recombines TRBV19 with TRBJ1-1, with 10 bases matching TRBD1. Germline loops: CDR1 LNHDA, CDR2 SQIVND (reference sequence). The CDR3 has 15 amino acids. J lost 3 bases, V lost 5 bases, and 6 bases had no gene match. CDR3: CASSLSGTGDTEAFF. The CDR3 nucleotides read TGTGCCAGTAGTTTATCCGGGACAGGGGACACTGAAGCTTTCTTT.

The J gene is TRBJ2-5, the V gene TRBV5-1, with D perhaps being TRBD1 or TRBD2 (6 bases each). Looked up from germline, CDR1 is SGHRS and CDR2 is YFSETQ. This CDR3 is built from 12 residues. V lost 0 bases, J lost 13 bases, and 13 bases lay in between. CDR3: CASSLEGGPGYF. DNA for the CDR3: TGCGCCAGCAGCTTGGAGGGGGGCCCCGGGTACTTC.

The rearrangement joins TRBV7-9 to TRBJ2-1; TRBD2 matches 7 bases. The trim removed 5 bases at V and 3 bases at J, leaving 10 bases unmatched. Germline loops: CDR1 SEHNR, CDR2 FQNEAQ (reference sequence). The CDR3 extends over 16 amino acids. The CDR3 DNA follows: TGTGCCAGCAGCCGACTCCTCGCGGGGGACTACAATGAGCAGTTCTTC. Protein: CASSRLLAGDYNEQFF. The whole variable domain, remainder taken from reference TRBV7-9 and TRBJ2-1, is DTGVSQNPRHKITKRGQNVTFRCDPISEHNRLYWYRQTLGQGPEFLTYFQNEAQLEKSRLLSDRFSAERPKGSFSTLEIQRTEQGDSAMYLCASSRLLAGDYNEQFFGPGTRLTVL.

J is TRBJ1-2 and V is TRBV30; 9 bases agree with TRBD1. The CDR3 sequence is 13 residues long. Germline CDR1 and CDR2: GTSNPN and SVGIG (reference sequence). Losses at the gene ends were 4 bases for V and 5 bases for J; bases not matched to a gene: 5. CDR3 bases: TGTGCCTGGACGCACGGGACAGGGTATGGCTACACCTTC. Translation gives CAWTHGTGYGYTF.

The chain combines TRBV6-5 with TRBJ2-3; D may be TRBD1 or TRBD2 (6 bases each). Trimming removed 8 bases from V and 2 bases from J, with 8 bases in between. Germline V gene lookup returns CDR1 MNHEY and CDR2 SVGAGI. The CDR3 loop spans 12 amino acids. The CDR3 nucleotides are TGTGCCAGCGGGGGGCCCACAGATACGCAGTATTTT. This encodes CASGGPTDTQYF.

V gene TRBV27 combines with J gene TRBJ2-2, with TRBD1 identical over 12 bases. The CDR3 has 16 residues. Trimming took 5 bases from V and 7 from J; bases not matched to a gene: 8. The germline V gene has CDR1 MNHEY and CDR2 SMNVEV (reference sequence). The CDR3 sequence: CASSPYGTGGSGELFF. CDR3 nucleotides: TGTGCCAGCAGTCCTTATGGGACAGGGGGCAGCGGGGAGCTGTTTTTT.

The chain carries TRBV29-1 and TRBJ1-5; TRBD1 matches 9 bases. V dropped 3 bases and J dropped 6; count of bases not matched to a gene: 6. The germline CDR1 and CDR2 sequences are SQVTM and ANQGSEA. The CDR3 sequence is 14 residues long. CDR3 in DNA: TGCAGCGTTGAGATACAGGGGGCAGGTCAGCCCCAGCATTTT. Its translation: CSVEIQGAGQPQHF.

This chain uses TRBV27 with TRBJ1-5; 8 nucleotides line up with TRBD1. Looked up from germline, CDR1 is MNHEY and CDR2 is SMNVEV (reference sequence). V trimming: 2 bases; J trimming: 3 bases; junction bases outside the gene matches: 3. The CDR3 consists of 15 residues. The CDR3 loop is CASSLTGGDNQPQHF. The CDR3 DNA follows: TGTGCCAGCAGTTTAACAGGGGGGGACAATCAGCCCCAGCATTTT.

The chain joins TRBV5-6 to TRBJ2-3; D is unclear. This CDR3 contains 12 residues. Germline-derived CDR1 and CDR2 are SGHDT and YYEEEE. The V gene lost 1 base and the J gene lost 5 bases, with 5 bases spanning the gap. The CDR3 is CASSLWGDTQYF. The DNA of the CDR3 is TGTGCCAGCAGCTTGTGGGGAGATACGCAGTATTTT.